The 23 T cell receptor beta chains listed next were all sequenced from one sample in a study of T cells in Graves' hyperthyroidism and ophthalmopathy. The TCR beta CDR3 regions underwent amplification using RNA transcripts as the source. During a first-round RT-PCR of the TCR CDR3, the HTBI primer set was used. TCRdb processed the multiplex PCR reads anew with MiXCR; each CDR3 protein has one entry. The table includes more than 600,000 distinct CDR3 sequences, around 17% detected once. Sequencing was performed on blood. These receptors all stem from a man between 18 and 29 years old with Graves' hyperthyroidism.

This clonotype has a count of ten or more. This sequence joins TRBV30 and TRBJ1-1; TRBD1 aligns across 8 bases. The CDR3 length is 14 residues. Trimming cost V 4 bases and J 2 bases; bases outside gene matches: 6. Germline V gene sequence: CDR1 GTSNPN, CDR2 SVGIG (reference sequence). The CDR3 DNA reads as TGTGCCTGGACGGGGGACAGGCGAAACACTGAAGCTTTCTTT. Translating gives CAWTGDRRNTEAFF.

Many counts were recorded for this clonotype. CDR3 in amino acids: CASSTARTSGSYEQYF. The CDR3 bases are TGTGCCAGCAGTACGGCCCGGACTAGCGGGAGCTACGAGCAGTACTTC. The chain is built from TRBV27 and TRBJ2-7, with 13 positions matching TRBD2. With V trimmed by 5 bases and J by 3 bases, 7 bases remained unmatched. In germline, CDR1 is MNHEY, CDR2 SMNVEV (reference sequence). CDR3 length equals 16 residues.

The chain combines TRBV11-2 with TRBJ2-1; weak D call: TRBD2 (6 bases). Germline CDR1 SGHAT, CDR2 FQNNGV. CDR3 size: 17 residues. Trimming removed 5 bases at V and 4 bases at J, with 21 bases between. For the CDR3, the DNA is TGTGCCAGCAGCGGGGGGTACCCACGCCAAGATTACAATGAGCAGTTCTTC. Translation gives CASSGGYPRQDYNEQFF.

In this sample, this clonotype turned up a few times. This chain joins TRBV28 and TRBJ1-6; D not certain. V lost 6 bases to trimming and J lost 14 bases, with 14 bases between them. Germline V CDR1 and CDR2: MDHEN, SYDVKM. The CDR3 runs 12 residues. CDR3 bases: TGTGCCAGCAGCTCGGGCGACCGGGCCCTCCACTTT. It specifies CASSSGDRALHF.

This clonotype came up many times. The chain is built from TRBV5-1 and TRBJ2-7; no clear D. Deletions cut 2 bases from V and 5 bases from J, with 14 bases between. CDR1 and CDR2 (germline): SGHRS, YFSETQ. This CDR3 is built from 14 residues. CDR3 nucleotides: TGCGCCAGCAGCTTAGGAACGGCGTTGGACGAGCAGTACTTC. This translates into CASSLGTALDEQYF.

On this clonotype: Sequence at one end of the junction differs from germline and may be a read error. The chain uses TRBV5-1 and TRBJ2-3, with 10 bases matching TRBD2. The CDR3 sequence is 16 residues long. Germline CDR1 and CDR2: SGHRS and YFSETQ. The CDR3 sequence: CARSLPASGSPDTQYF. The CDR3 DNA reads TGCGCCCGCAGCTTGCCCGCTAGCGGGAGCCCAGATACGCAGTATTTT. Combining the CDR3 with reference TRBV5-1 and TRBJ2-3 gives the whole variable domain KAGVTQTPRYLIKTRGQQVTLSCSPISGHRSVSWYQQTPGQGLQFLFEYFSETQRNKGNFPGRFSGRQFSNSRSEMNVSTLELGDSALYLCARSLPASGSPDTQYFGPGTRLTVL.

Many counts were recorded for this clonotype. The chain is built from TRBV2 and TRBJ2-1; D is unresolved. The CDR3 has 11 residues. Trimming stripped 7 bases from V and 8 bases from J, with 9 bases between. The germline V gene encodes CDR1 SNHLY and CDR2 FYNNEI. The CDR3 DNA sequence: TGTGCCAGCAAGTTAACGGATGAGCAGTTCTTC. Its translation is CASKLTDEQFF.

At least ten counts were recorded for this clonotype. V and J are TRBV3-1 and TRBJ2-7; TRBD2 aligns across 12 bases. V lost 4 bases and J lost 3; bases outside the gene matches: 4. From germline, CDR1 is LGHDT and CDR2 YNNKEL (reference sequence). This CDR3 comprises 15 residues. This chain's CDR3 is CASSLRLAGVYEQYF. CDR3 nucleotide sequence: TGTGCCAGCAGCCTTCGACTAGCGGGAGTCTACGAGCAGTACTTC.

This clonotype was counted many times. This chain connects TRBV6-1 to TRBJ2-1, with unresolved D. V lost 2 bases, J lost 10 bases, and 9 bases lay in between. From germline, CDR1 is MNHNS and CDR2 SASEGT. The CDR3 length is 12 residues. CDR3 nucleotides: TGTGCCAGCAGTGAACGGAGCACCGAGCAGTTCTTC. Amino acid sequence: CASSERSTEQFF.

This clonotype was counted a few times. In DNA form, the CDR3 reads TGCAGTGCTAGAGAAAACTCTGGGGCCAACGTCCTGACTTTC. It yields the protein CSARENSGANVLTF. The rearrangement links TRBV20-1 to TRBJ2-6; D remains ambiguous. The CDR3 totals 14 residues. CDR1 DFQATT and CDR2 SNEGSKA come from the germline V gene (reference sequence). Trimming stripped 0 bases from V and 0 bases from J, with 3 bases between.

Only a few counts were recorded for this clonotype. The chain is built from TRBV28 and TRBJ1-2; no reliable D call. Between the trimmed V and J ends, which lost 8 bases and 8 bases, there was a span of 3 bases. This CDR3 spans 8 amino acids. Germline V CDR1 and CDR2: MDHEN, SYDVKM. For the CDR3, the DNA is TGTGCCAGCGGCGGCTACACCTTC. It specifies CASGGYTF.

This clonotype appeared many times. This rearrangement joins TRBV20-1 to TRBJ1-1, with 7 positions matching TRBD1. With 4 bases clipped from V and 4 bases from J, the junction kept 9 bases outside the gene matches. This CDR3 spans 14 amino acids. Germline assignment: CDR1 DFQATT and CDR2 SNEGSKA (reference sequence). CDR3 DNA: TGCAGTGCTACCAGACAGGGTGGGGGCACTGAAGCTTTCTTT. As protein: CSATRQGGGTEAFF.

This clonotype was detected only a few times. The chain has TRBV9 and TRBJ1-2; possibly TRBD1 for D (6 bases). The CDR3 is 13 amino acids. V lost 5 bases, J lost 8 bases, and 16 bases lay in between. Germline loops: CDR1 SGDLS, CDR2 YYNGEE. CDR3 region: CASREGGYDGYTF. CDR3 coding DNA: TGTGCCAGCAGAGAAGGGGGTTATGACGGCTACACCTTC. The variable domain in full, with the rest retrieved from reference TRBV9 and TRBJ1-2, is DSGVTQTPKHLITATGQRVTLRCSPRSGDLSVYWYQQSLDQGLQFLIQYYNGEERAKGNILERFSAQQFPDLHSELNLSSLELGDSALYFCASREGGYDGYTFGSGTRLTVV.

This clonotype has more than one count but fewer than ten. The rearrangement links TRBV12-3 or TRBV12-4 to TRBJ2-7; D may match TRBD1 or TRBD2 (6 bases each). V was shortened by 5 bases and J by 3 bases, with 14 bases between the two germline ends. The CDR3 is made up of 14 amino acids. CDR3 nucleotides: TGTGCCAGCAGTCCGGTGGGGGGCCTCTACGAGCAGTACTTC. Translation: CASSPVGGLYEQYF.

This clonotype showed up many times. The rearrangement joins TRBV28 to TRBJ2-1; D is possibly TRBD2 (6 bases). The germline V gene has CDR1 MDHEN and CDR2 SYDVKM. CDR3 length equals 15 residues. Trimming pared 5 bases from V and 0 bases from J, leaving 11 bases between. Here the CDR3 DNA reads TGTGCCAGCAGTAGGAGGGACTCCTCCTACAATGAGCAGTTCTTC. Its translation is CASSRRDSSYNEQFF.

This clonotype was counted a few times. This rearrangement joins TRBV20-1 to TRBJ1-1; D unresolved. V dropped 6 bases and J dropped 11 bases, with 10 bases sitting between them. CDR1 is DFQATT, CDR2 SNEGSKA, per germline (reference sequence). The CDR3 spans 9 residues. This CDR3 is CSALQGAFF. The CDR3 DNA reads as TGCAGTGCGTTGCAAGGGGCTTTCTTT.

There are many counts of this clonotype. Because the CDR3's place on the DNA is in doubt, the DNA is left out and the CDR3 is given as listed by TCRdb. This rearrangement joins TRBV30 to TRBJ1-1. CDR1 is GTSNPN and CDR2 is SVGIG in the germline V gene (reference sequence). The CDR3 region is 15 residues in length, termini included. The CDR3 reads CAWSVLRALNTEAFF.

There are many counts of this clonotype. CDR3 coding DNA: TGCAGTGCTAGGGGACTAGCGCCCACAGATACGCAGTATTTT. Protein: CSARGLAPTDTQYF. The rearrangement links TRBV20-1 to TRBJ2-3, with 10 bases aligning to TRBD2. The CDR3 is 14 residues long. Trimming at V came to 3 bases and at J to 2 bases, leaving 2 bases not matched to a gene. CDR1 is DFQATT, CDR2 SNEGSKA, per germline (reference sequence).

Many counts were recorded for this clonotype. A junction end diverges from the germline sequence, so it may reflect a read error. The chain combines TRBV12-3 or TRBV12-4 with TRBJ1-1, with D possibly TRBD1 on 6 matching bases. This CDR3 has 12 residues. The CDR3 reads CASRLDRYEAFF. The CDR3 DNA reads TGTGCCAGCAGGTTAGACAGGTATGAAGCTTTCTTT.

The chain combines TRBV29-1 with TRBJ2-7; 7 bases agree with TRBD1. Germline V gene sequence: CDR1 SQVTM, CDR2 ANQGSEA. The CDR3 length is 14 residues. Unmatched junction bases numbered 8, after V lost 5 bases and J lost 1 base. The CDR3 reads CSVSSTGTSYEQYF. The CDR3 DNA sequence: TGCAGCGTTTCTTCGACAGGGACGTCCTACGAGCAGTACTTC.

The chain is built from TRBV7-2 and TRBJ2-3; 15 bases agree with TRBD2. From germline, CDR1 is SGHTA and CDR2 FQGNSA. The CDR3 length is 17 residues. The ends lost 5 bases at V and 2 bases at J; junction bases unmatched: 5. In DNA, the CDR3 is TGTGCCAGCAGCCGGACTAGCGGGAGGGGGGTCACAGATACGCAGTATTTT. It is translated as CASSRTSGRGVTDTQYF.

This clonotype was picked up a small number of times. This chain joins TRBV20-1 and TRBJ2-7; TRBD2 is a possible D gene (6 bases). CDR1 is DFQATT and CDR2 is SNEGSKA in the germline V gene (reference sequence). The CDR3 is 13 residues long. V dropped 2 bases and J dropped 3 bases, with 11 bases sitting between them. CDR3 residues: CSARFPGDYEQYF. The CDR3 nucleotides are TGCAGTGCTAGATTCCCGGGAGACTACGAGCAGTACTTC.

This clonotype was picked up many times. The rearrangement links TRBV7-9 to TRBJ1-1; 12 bases map to TRBD1. The V gene end was trimmed by 5 bases and the J gene end by 4 bases; junction bases not matched to a gene: 14. Germline CDR1 SEHNR, CDR2 FQNEAQ (reference sequence). The CDR3 runs 18 residues. The CDR3, as DNA: TGTGCCAGCAGCCCGTCCCCCGGGACAGGGGGCAAGAGCACTGAAGCTTTCTTT. Translated: CASSPSPGTGGKSTEAFF.